This TCR beta chain is drawn from a study of T cell clones after liver transplantation. In the study overall: Post-transplant blood was tracked for graft-donor-reactive T cell clones identified in a pre-transplant mixed lymphocyte reaction. Without induction therapy, subjects received standard immunosuppression until 12-24 months post-transplant.

As for this clone: Antigen unknown.

Notes on the study in general: Donor-reactive sequences fell more than third party-reactive ones, suggesting partial deletion.

The CDR3 covers 15 residues. CDR1 is MDHEN, CDR2 SYDVKM, per germline. Trimming removed 6 bases from V and 2 bases from J, with 14 bases in between. TCRdb's copy holds only in-frame clones and misses some; the assay was immunoSEQ multiplex PCR. The repertoire has around 51,000 clones, approximately 87% of them found once; the top ten carry under 15%. The receptor comes from a human patient who received a liver transplant. Some of the T cells may derive from the graft donor. This sequence joins TRBV28 and TRBJ1-3; D unclear. Sequencing used CD8+ T cells from blood, obtained 12 months after liver transplant. The DNA of the CDR3 is TGTGCCAGCAGGTATATTGGGGAAACTGGAAACACCATATATTTT. Translation: CASRYIGETGNTIYF.